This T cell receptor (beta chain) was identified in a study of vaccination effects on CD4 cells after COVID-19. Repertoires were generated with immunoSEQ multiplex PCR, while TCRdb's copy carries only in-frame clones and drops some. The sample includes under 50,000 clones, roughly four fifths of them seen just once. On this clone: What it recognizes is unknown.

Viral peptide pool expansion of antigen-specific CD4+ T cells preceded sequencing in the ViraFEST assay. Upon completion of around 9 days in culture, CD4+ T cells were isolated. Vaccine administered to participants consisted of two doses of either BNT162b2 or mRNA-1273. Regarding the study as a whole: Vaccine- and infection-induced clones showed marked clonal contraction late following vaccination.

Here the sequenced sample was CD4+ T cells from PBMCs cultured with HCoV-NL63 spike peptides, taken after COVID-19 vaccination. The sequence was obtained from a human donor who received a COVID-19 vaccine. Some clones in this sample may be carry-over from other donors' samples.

The CDR3 region has the DNA TGTGCCAGCTCATACGCGGGGGTAGGAAATGGCTACACCTTC. Residues: CASSYAGVGNGYTF. The rearrangement uses TRBV6-1 and TRBJ1-2; D is perhaps TRBD1 (5 bases). Trimming left V 8 bases short and J 6 bases short, with 19 bases between. CDR1 is MNHNS and CDR2 is SASEGT in the germline V gene. The CDR3 totals 14 residues.